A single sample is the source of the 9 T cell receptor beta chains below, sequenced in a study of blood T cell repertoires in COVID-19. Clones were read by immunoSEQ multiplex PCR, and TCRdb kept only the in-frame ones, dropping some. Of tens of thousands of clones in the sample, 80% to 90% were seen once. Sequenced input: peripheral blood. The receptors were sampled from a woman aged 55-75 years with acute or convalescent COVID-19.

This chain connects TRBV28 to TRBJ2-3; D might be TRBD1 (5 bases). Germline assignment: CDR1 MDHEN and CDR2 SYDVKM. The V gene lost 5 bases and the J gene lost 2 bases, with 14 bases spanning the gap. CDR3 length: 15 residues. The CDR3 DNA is TGTGCCAGCAGTCCAGAGCAGGGCCTCACAGATACGCAGTATTTT. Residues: CASSPEQGLTDTQYF.

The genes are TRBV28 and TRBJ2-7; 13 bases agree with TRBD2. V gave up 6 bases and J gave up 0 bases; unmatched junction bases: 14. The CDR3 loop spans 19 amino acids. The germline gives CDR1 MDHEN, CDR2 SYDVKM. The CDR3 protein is CASRAVGLAGVRSSYEQYF. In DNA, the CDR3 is TGTGCCAGCAGGGCCGTAGGACTAGCGGGAGTCCGAAGCTCCTACGAGCAGTACTTC.

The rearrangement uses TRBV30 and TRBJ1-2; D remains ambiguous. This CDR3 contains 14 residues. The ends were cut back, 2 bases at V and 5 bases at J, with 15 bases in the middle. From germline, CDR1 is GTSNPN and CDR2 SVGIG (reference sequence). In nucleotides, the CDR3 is TGTGCCTGGAGTCCAGGCCAGACAATTTATGGCTACACCTTC. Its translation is CAWSPGQTIYGYTF.

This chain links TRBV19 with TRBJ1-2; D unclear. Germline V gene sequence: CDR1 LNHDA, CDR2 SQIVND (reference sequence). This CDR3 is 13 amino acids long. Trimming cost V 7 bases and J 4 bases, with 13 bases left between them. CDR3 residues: CASMDRDFYGYTF. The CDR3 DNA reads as TGTGCCAGTATGGATAGAGACTTCTATGGCTACACCTTC.

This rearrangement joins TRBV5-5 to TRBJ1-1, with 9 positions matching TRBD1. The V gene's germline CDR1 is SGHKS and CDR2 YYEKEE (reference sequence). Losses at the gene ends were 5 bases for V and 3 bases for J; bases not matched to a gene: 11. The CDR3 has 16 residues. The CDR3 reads CASRLTGGDPDTEAFF. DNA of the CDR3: TGTGCCAGCAGGTTGACAGGGGGTGACCCGGACACTGAAGCTTTCTTT.

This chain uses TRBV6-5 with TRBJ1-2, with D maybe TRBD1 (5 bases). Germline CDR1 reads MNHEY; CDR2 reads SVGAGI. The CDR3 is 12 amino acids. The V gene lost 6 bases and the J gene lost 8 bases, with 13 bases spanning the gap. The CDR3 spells CASRDTREGYTF. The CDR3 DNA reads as TGTGCCAGCAGAGACACCAGGGAAGGCTACACCTTC.

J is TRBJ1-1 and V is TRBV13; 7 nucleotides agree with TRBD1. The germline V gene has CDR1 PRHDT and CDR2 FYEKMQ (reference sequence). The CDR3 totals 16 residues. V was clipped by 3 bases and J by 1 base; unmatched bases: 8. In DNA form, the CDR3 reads TGTGCCAGCAGCTTTGGGCAAAACAGGGGGAACACTGAAGCTTTCTTT. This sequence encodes CASSFGQNRGNTEAFF.

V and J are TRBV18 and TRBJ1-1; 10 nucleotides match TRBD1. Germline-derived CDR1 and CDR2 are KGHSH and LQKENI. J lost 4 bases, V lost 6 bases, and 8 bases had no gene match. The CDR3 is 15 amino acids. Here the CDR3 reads CASSRDRGLGTEAFF. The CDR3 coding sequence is TGTGCCAGCTCCCGAGACAGGGGGCTTGGCACTGAAGCTTTCTTT.

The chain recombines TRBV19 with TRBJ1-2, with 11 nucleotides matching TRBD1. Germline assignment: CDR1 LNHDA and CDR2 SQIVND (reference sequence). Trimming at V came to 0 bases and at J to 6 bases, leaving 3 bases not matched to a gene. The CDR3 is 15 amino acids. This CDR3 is CASSIDGQGADGYTF. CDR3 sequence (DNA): TGTGCCAGTAGTATAGACGGACAGGGGGCGGATGGCTACACCTTC. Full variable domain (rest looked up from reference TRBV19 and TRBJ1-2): DGGITQSPKYLFRKEGQNVTLSCEQNLNHDAMYWYRQDPGQGLRLIYYSQIVNDFQKGDIAEGYSVSREKKESFPLTVTSAQKNPTAFYLCASSIDGQGADGYTFGSGTRLTVV.